The 24 T cell receptor beta chains given below trace back to one sample, sequenced in a study of cytomegalovirus exposure and HLA in healthy donors. Amplification used 60 Vbeta primers and 13 Jbeta primers. The method was immunoSEQ multiplex PCR; TCRdb's version includes in-frame clones alone and lacks a portion of them. Of about 260,000 clones listed, 84% were seen once; the top ten hold 2%. The specimen was PBMCs. These receptors were obtained from a woman between 40 and 55 years old in good health and CMV-seropositive.

This clone has a handful of counts. V and J are TRBV7-9 and TRBJ2-7; D is ambiguous. Trimming left V 5 bases short and J 0 bases short, with 5 bases between. Germline CDR1 reads SEHNR; CDR2 reads FQNEAQ (reference sequence). The CDR3 has 12 amino acids. The DNA for the CDR3 is TGTGCCAGCAGCCCCTACTCCTACGAGCAGTACTTC. Translation gives CASSPYSYEQYF.

The V gene is TRBV28, the J gene TRBJ1-6; tentative D call: TRBD1 (6 bases). Germline CDR1 is MDHEN and CDR2 is SYDVKM. The V gene lost 5 bases and the J gene lost 9 bases, with 8 bases spanning the gap. The CDR3 length is 12 residues. CDR3 nucleotides: TGTGCCAGCAGTACAGGGATTTCACCCCTCCACTTT. It specifies CASSTGISPLHF. The whole variable domain, remainder taken from reference TRBV28 and TRBJ1-6, is DVKVTQSSRYLVKRTGEKVFLECVQDMDHENMFWYRQDPGLGLRLIYFSYDVKMKEKGDIPEGYSVSREKKERFSLILESASTNQTSMYLCASSTGISPLHFGNGTRLTVT.

This clone was recorded only once. The chain is built from TRBV11-2 and TRBJ1-2, with 8 bases lining up with TRBD1. The V gene end was trimmed by 1 base and the J gene end by 1 base; junction bases not matched to a gene: 8. This CDR3 is built from 17 residues. CDR1 and CDR2 (germline): SGHAT, FQNNGV. CDR3 sequence: CASSLGYRGNLNYGYTF. CDR3 bases: TGTGCCAGCAGCTTAGGGTACAGGGGGAACCTTAACTATGGCTACACCTTC. The entire variable domain, with the rest obtained from reference TRBV11-2 and TRBJ1-2, is as follows: EAGVAQSPRYKIIEKRQSVAFWCNPISGHATLYWYQQILGQGPKLLIQFQNNGVVDDSQLPKDRFSAERLKGVDSTLKIQPAKLEDSAVYLCASSLGYRGNLNYGYTFGSGTRLTVV.

The chain uses TRBV7-9 and TRBJ1-5, with TRBD1 as a possible D gene (5 bases). This CDR3 is 16 amino acids long. V gave up 4 bases and J gave up 0 bases, with 13 bases separating them. CDR1 and CDR2 from the germline V gene are SEHNR and FQNEAQ (reference sequence). The CDR3 is CASSSPRQYSNQPQHF. The DNA for the CDR3 is TGTGCCAGCAGCTCACCACGACAGTATAGCAATCAGCCCCAGCATTTT.

This chain links TRBV6-6 with TRBJ1-5; the D is unclear. CDR1 is MNHNY and CDR2 is SVGAGI in the germline V gene (reference sequence). CDR3 length equals 15 residues. V was cut by 2 bases and J by 0 bases, with 8 bases left in between. This chain's CDR3 is CASSYVTGSNQPQHF. CDR3 sequence (DNA): TGTGCCAGCAGTTACGTTACCGGTAGCAATCAGCCCCAGCATTTT.

The J gene is TRBJ1-2, the V gene TRBV16; D gene uncertain. The length of the CDR3 is 15 residues. CDR1 is KGHSY, CDR2 FQNENV, per germline. V dropped 4 bases and J dropped 7 bases, with 19 bases sitting between them. CDR3 in amino acids: CASSRPSLPSGGYTF. The CDR3 nucleotides are TGTGCCAGCAGCCGACCTTCACTGCCCTCGGGTGGCTACACCTTC.

The gene calls are TRBV6-6 and TRBJ2-5, with 7 bases aligning to TRBD2. The closer fit of TRBJ2-7 to the DNA end suggests the J call may be wrong. The CDR3 is made up of 16 amino acids. Per germline, CDR1 MNHNY and CDR2 SVGAGI (reference sequence). The CDR3 protein is CASSPRLREGPYEQYF. The CDR3 DNA reads as TGTGCCAGCAGTCCGAGATTGAGGGAGGGACCCTACGAGCAGTACTTC.

The J gene is TRBJ1-3, the V gene TRBV7-8, with 10 bases lining up with TRBD1. Germline V CDR1 and CDR2: SGHVS, FQNEAQ. This CDR3 is built from 16 residues. V gave up 3 bases and J gave up 3 bases; unmatched junction bases: 5. The CDR3 loop reads CASSFWTGGSGNTIYF. The CDR3 DNA sequence: TGTGCCAGCAGCTTTTGGACAGGGGGGAGTGGAAACACCATATATTTT.

The rearrangement joins TRBV6-1 to TRBJ1-4, with TRBD1 as a possible D gene (6 bases). The germline V gene encodes CDR1 MNHNS and CDR2 SASEGT. The V gene lost 7 bases and the J gene lost 3 bases, with 9 bases spanning the gap. This CDR3 has 13 residues. The CDR3 loop reads CASNRAPNEKLFF. The CDR3 DNA reads as TGTGCCAGCAACAGGGCCCCTAATGAAAAACTGTTTTTT.

The chain employs TRBV25-1 and TRBJ2-7, with a possible D match to TRBD1 (5 bases). Germline loops: CDR1 MGHDK, CDR2 SYGVNS. The CDR3 contains 14 residues. Trimming cost V 8 bases and J 1 base, with 15 bases left between them. CDR3 amino acids: CASLGADRSYEQYF. For the CDR3, the DNA is TGTGCCAGCCTAGGGGCTGATCGATCCTACGAGCAGTACTTC.

V usage is TRBV28 and J usage is TRBJ1-4; D not certain. Germline V CDR1 and CDR2: MDHEN, SYDVKM. The CDR3 has 13 residues. V was trimmed by 3 bases and J by 7 bases, leaving 9 bases between them. The CDR3, as DNA: TGTGCCAGCAGTTTGGAGGGTCTTGAAAAACTGTTTTTT. Amino acids: CASSLEGLEKLFF.

The chain carries TRBV6-5 and TRBJ2-7, with D maybe TRBD1 (7 bases). Trimming pared 6 bases from V and 4 bases from J, leaving 16 bases between. The CDR3 length is 14 residues. Germline assignment: CDR1 MNHEY and CDR2 SVGAGI. CDR3 DNA: TGTGCCAGCAGCCCAGGGGGACTCCTATACGAGCAGTACTTC. It is translated as CASSPGGLLYEQYF.

The chain carries TRBV6-5 and TRBJ2-5, with no clear D. The length of the CDR3 is 14 residues. Germline V gene data show CDR1 as MNHEY and CDR2 as SVGAGI. With 4 bases removed from V and 5 bases from J, the gap between germline ends came to 14 bases. CDR3 coding DNA: TGTGCCAGCAGTTCCGCTAGGTTGAAGGAGACCCAGTACTTC. Its protein is CASSSARLKETQYF.

The chain carries TRBV18 and TRBJ1-4, with D unclear. The V gene's germline CDR1 is KGHSH and CDR2 LQKENI. This CDR3 has 13 residues. V lost 0 bases, J lost 8 bases, and 7 bases lay in between. The CDR3: CASSPPTAEKLFF. The CDR3 coding sequence is TGTGCCAGCTCACCACCCACAGCAGAAAAACTGTTTTTT.

The CDR3: CASSPSENNEQFF. The CDR3 coding sequence is TGTGCCAGCAGTCCTAGCGAGAACAATGAGCAGTTCTTC. The V and J genes are TRBV9 and TRBJ2-1, with D perhaps matching TRBD2 (6 bases). CDR3 length equals 13 residues. Germline CDR1 reads SGDLS; CDR2 reads YYNGEE. Trimming took 5 bases from V and 5 from J, leaving 11 bases between them.

The chain carries TRBV29-1 and TRBJ2-4, with unresolved D. The CDR3 runs to 11 residues. Germline CDR1 SQVTM, CDR2 ANQGSEA. V gave up 4 bases and J gave up 5 bases, with 6 bases separating them. CDR3: CSVALENIQYF. CDR3 DNA: TGCAGCGTTGCTCTCGAAAACATTCAGTACTTC.

The chain joins TRBV29-1 to TRBJ2-7; tentative D call: TRBD1 (5 bases). The V and J ends lost 2 bases and 10 bases respectively, with 12 bases between them. Germline V CDR1 and CDR2: SQVTM, ANQGSEA. The CDR3 covers 11 residues. CDR3 amino acids: CSVEILGLQYF. The CDR3 nucleotides are TGCAGCGTTGAAATTCTGGGGCTCCAGTACTTC.

CDR3 DNA: TGTGCCAGCAGTTCGCGGGAGTTCCAGCCCCAGCATTTT. The encoded protein is CASSSREFQPQHF. This chain links TRBV28 with TRBJ1-5; D is undetermined. Germline V lookup: CDR1 MDHEN, CDR2 SYDVKM. The CDR3 sequence is 13 residues long. V was clipped by 4 bases and J by 7 bases, with 11 bases between them.

This clone was seen just once. V and J are TRBV25-1 and TRBJ2-3; 12 bases are shared with TRBD1. The CDR3 has 16 amino acids. Losses at the gene ends were 6 bases for V and 4 bases for J; bases not matched to a gene: 8. Germline CDR1 is MGHDK and CDR2 is SYGVNS. The CDR3 here is CASRTPGTGGADTQYF. The CDR3 DNA sequence: TGTGCCAGCAGGACCCCCGGGACAGGGGGCGCAGATACGCAGTATTTT.

V and J are TRBV19 and TRBJ2-2, with D tentatively TRBD2 (5 bases). CDR3 length equals 15 residues. V lost 4 bases to trimming and J lost 9 bases, with 18 bases between them. Germline V gene lookup returns CDR1 LNHDA and CDR2 SQIVND (reference sequence). In nucleotides, the CDR3 is TGTGCCAGTAGTAGTGAGGGAATGAACTTGCGGGAGCTGTTTTTT. Translation: CASSSEGMNLRELFF.

The J gene is TRBJ2-7, the V gene TRBV7-2, with TRBD2 identical over 12 bases. V was pared by 5 bases and J by 13 bases, with 6 bases of the junction left unmatched. This CDR3 contains 12 residues. Germline assignment: CDR1 SGHTA and CDR2 FQGNSA. CDR3: CASSNGLAGYYF. The CDR3 coding sequence is TGTGCCAGCAGCAATGGACTAGCGGGGTATTACTTC.

This rearrangement joins TRBV4-3 to TRBJ2-2; D is perhaps TRBD2 (5 bases). V gave up 1 base and J gave up 4 bases, with 10 bases separating them. This CDR3 has 15 amino acids. Germline values: CDR1 LGHNA, CDR2 YSLEER. CDR3 nucleotide sequence: TGCGCCAGCAGCCAAGGGTGGGAGAGCACCGGGGAGCTGTTTTTT. Protein sequence: CASSQGWESTGELFF.

In the case of this clone: One end of the junction varies from germline; a read error may be responsible. The chain combines TRBV6-6 with TRBJ2-4; 7 positions agree with TRBD1. Per germline, CDR1 MNHNY and CDR2 SVGAGI (reference sequence). The CDR3 runs 15 residues. The CDR3 is CASSYGQEPKNSQYF. CDR3 nucleotides: TGTGCCAGCAGTTATGGACAGGAACCCAAAAACAGTCAGTACTTC.

This chain uses TRBV6-1 with TRBJ2-2, with 9 bases lining up with TRBD1. The CDR3 is 15 amino acids. V was pared by 6 bases and J by 3 bases, with 5 bases of the junction left unmatched. Germline assignment: CDR1 MNHNS and CDR2 SASEGT. CDR3 sequence: CASRDRGSYTGELFF. In DNA form, the CDR3 reads TGTGCCAGCAGAGACAGGGGGTCGTACACCGGGGAGCTGTTTTTT.